This T cell receptor beta chain came from a study of Ad26.COV2.S vaccination and SARS-CoV-2 variants. Looked up from germline, CDR1 is MGHRA and CDR2 is YSYEKL. The ends were cut back, 0 bases at V and 3 bases at J, with 11 bases in the middle. There are 15 residues in the CDR3. Profiled with immunoSEQ multiplex PCR; TCRdb holds only in-frame clones, not every one. The profile shows about 87,000 clones, roughly 84% of them singletons. The genes are TRBV4-1 and TRBJ1-2; D gene unclear. Material: peripheral blood, obtained after recovery from COVID-19. The sequence derives from a human donor who had recovered from COVID-19. The CDR3 coding sequence is TGCGCCAGCAGCCAAGATGGCGCCCCCGACTATGGCTACACCTTC. Translation gives CASSQDGAPDYGYTF.